This T cell receptor (beta chain) was obtained from a study of T cells in Graves' hyperthyroidism and ophthalmopathy. The germline V and J ends were trimmed by 4 bases and 0 bases, with 9 bases remaining between them. Germline V gives CDR1 KGHDR, CDR2 SFDVKD. The CDR3 has 14 residues. This clonotype was found many times. Amplification of TCR beta CDR3 regions used RNA as the template. A set of HTBI primers served as the primers for a first-round RT-PCR of the TCR CDR3. From the multiplex PCR reads, TCRdb called clonotypes with MiXCR, one entry per CDR3 protein. The repertoire has about 350,000 distinct CDR3 sequences, roughly an eighth of them found once; the top ten carry 30% to 40%.

The receptor was isolated from a woman between 40 and 50 years old with Graves' ophthalmopathy. The material sequenced was blood. This chain links TRBV24-1 with TRBJ2-7; D is possibly TRBD1 (6 bases). The CDR3, as DNA: TGTGCCACCAGTGACCGGGACAACTCCTACGAGCAGTACTTC. Translation gives CATSDRDNSYEQYF.